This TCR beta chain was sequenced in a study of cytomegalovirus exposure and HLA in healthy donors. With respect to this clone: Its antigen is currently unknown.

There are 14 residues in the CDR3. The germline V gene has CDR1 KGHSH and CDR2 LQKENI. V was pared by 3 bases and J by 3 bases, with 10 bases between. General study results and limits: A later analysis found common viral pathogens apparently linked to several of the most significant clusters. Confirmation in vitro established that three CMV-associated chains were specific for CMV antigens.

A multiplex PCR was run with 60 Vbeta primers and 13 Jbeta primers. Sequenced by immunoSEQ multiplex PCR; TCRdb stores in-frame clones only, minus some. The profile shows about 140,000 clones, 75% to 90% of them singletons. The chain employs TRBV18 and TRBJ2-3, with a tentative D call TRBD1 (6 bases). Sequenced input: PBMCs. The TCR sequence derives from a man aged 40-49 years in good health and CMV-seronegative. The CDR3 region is CASSPQQGTDTQYF. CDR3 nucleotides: TGTGCCAGCTCACCGCAGCAGGGGACAGATACGCAGTATTTT.